This TCR beta chain was identified during a study of blood T cells in healthy people across ages. A second about 7 to 11 cycle PCR used barcoded and J-beta primers. TCRdb re-called the 5' RACE reads through MiXCR, storing one row per CDR3 protein. The table shows some 940,000 distinct CDR3 sequences, with 29% occurring only once. This clonotype was detected a few times. With 4 bases clipped from V and 7 bases from J, the junction kept 9 bases outside the gene matches. The CDR3 length is 15 residues. Germline CDR1 SGDLS, CDR2 YYNGEE. These records were also assigned to another study, of T cells of mothers and their children. That source adds: The sample comes from fewer than ten healthy Caucasian donors: mothers and children.

Sequencing was performed on blood. This rearrangement joins TRBV9 to TRBJ2-3; 10 bases line up with TRBD1. The TCR was taken from a woman aged 40 to 50 in good health. The CDR3 protein is CASSPGTGAMYTQYF. The CDR3, as DNA: TGTGCCAGCAGCCCCGGGACAGGGGCCATGTATACGCAGTATTTT.